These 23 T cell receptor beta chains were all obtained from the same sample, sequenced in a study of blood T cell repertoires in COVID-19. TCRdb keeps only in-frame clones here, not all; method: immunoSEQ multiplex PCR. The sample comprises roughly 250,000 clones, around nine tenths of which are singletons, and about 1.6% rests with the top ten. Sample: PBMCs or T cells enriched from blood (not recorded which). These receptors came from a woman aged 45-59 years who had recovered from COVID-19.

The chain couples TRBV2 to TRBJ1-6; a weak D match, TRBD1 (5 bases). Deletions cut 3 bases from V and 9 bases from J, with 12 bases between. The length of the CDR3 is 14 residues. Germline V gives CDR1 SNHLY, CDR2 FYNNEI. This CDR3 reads CASSEGLHPSPLHF. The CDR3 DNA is TGTGCCAGCAGTGAGGGACTTCACCCTTCACCCCTCCACTTT.

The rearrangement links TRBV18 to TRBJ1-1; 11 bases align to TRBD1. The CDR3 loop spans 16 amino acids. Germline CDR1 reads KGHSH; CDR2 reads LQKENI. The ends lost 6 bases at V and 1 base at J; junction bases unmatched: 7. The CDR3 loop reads CASSDGQGASNTEAFF. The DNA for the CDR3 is TGTGCCAGCTCTGACGGACAGGGGGCTTCGAACACTGAAGCTTTCTTT.

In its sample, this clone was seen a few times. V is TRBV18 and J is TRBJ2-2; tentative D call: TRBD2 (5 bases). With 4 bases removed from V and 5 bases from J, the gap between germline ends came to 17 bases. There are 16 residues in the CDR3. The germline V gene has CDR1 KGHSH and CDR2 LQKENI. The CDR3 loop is CASSQSPPGRTGELFF. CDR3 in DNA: TGTGCCAGCTCACAATCACCGCCGGGAAGAACCGGGGAGCTGTTTTTT.

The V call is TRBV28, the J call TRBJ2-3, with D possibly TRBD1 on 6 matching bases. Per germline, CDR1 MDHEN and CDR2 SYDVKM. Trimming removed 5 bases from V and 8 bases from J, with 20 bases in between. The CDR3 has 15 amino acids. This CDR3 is CASSPSGTQGRTQYF. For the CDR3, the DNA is TGTGCCAGCAGTCCGTCCGGGACACAAGGGCGTACGCAGTATTTT.

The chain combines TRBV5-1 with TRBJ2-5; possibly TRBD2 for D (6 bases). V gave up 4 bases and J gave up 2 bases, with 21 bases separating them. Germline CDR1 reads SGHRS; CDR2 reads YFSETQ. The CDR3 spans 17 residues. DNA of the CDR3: TGCGCCAGCAGCAAACCGGGACTCTTATCGGTTCAAGAGACCCAGTACTTC. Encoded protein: CASSKPGLLSVQETQYF.

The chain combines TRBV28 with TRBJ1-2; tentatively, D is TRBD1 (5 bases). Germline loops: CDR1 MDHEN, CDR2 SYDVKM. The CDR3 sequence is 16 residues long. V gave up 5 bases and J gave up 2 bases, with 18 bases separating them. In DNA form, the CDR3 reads TGTGCCAGCAGTGACCCTTTCAGGGCGAAGAACTATGGCTACACCTTC. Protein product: CASSDPFRAKNYGYTF.

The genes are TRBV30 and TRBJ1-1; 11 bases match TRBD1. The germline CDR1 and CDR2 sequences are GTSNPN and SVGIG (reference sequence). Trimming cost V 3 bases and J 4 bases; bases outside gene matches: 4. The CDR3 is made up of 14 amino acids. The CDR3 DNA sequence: TGTGCCTGGAGCGCAGGGACAGGGGGCACTGAAGCTTTCTTT. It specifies CAWSAGTGGTEAFF.

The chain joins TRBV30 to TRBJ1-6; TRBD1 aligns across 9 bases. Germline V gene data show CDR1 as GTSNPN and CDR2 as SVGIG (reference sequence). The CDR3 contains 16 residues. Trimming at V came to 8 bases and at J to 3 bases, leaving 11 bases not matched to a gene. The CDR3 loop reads CARGETGGYYNSPLHF. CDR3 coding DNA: TGTGCCCGAGGCGAGACAGGGGGATACTATAATTCACCCCTCCACTTT. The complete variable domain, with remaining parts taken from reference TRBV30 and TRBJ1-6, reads SQTIHQWPATLVQPVGSPLSLECTVEGTSNPNLYWYRQAAGRGLQLLFYSVGIGQISSEVPQNLSASRPQDRQFILSSKKLLLSDSGFYLCARGETGGYYNSPLHFGNGTRLTVT.

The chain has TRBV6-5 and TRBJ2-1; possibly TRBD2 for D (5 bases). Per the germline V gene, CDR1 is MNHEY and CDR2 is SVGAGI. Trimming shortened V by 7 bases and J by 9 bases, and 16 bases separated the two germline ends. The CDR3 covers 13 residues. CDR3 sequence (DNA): TGTGCCAGCACCCCGTCTTTTAGCGCTGAGCAGTTCTTC. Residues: CASTPSFSAEQFF.

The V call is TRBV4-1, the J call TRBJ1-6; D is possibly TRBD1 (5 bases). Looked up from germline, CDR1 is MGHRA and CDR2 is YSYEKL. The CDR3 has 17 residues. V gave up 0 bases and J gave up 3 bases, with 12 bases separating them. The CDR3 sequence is CASSQDIYDSYNSPLHF. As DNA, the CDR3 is TGCGCCAGCAGCCAAGATATTTACGACAGCTATAATTCACCCCTCCACTTT.

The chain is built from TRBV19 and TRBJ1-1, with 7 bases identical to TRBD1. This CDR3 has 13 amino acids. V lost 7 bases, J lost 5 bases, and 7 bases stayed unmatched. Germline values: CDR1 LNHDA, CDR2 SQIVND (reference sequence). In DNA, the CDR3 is TGTGCCAGTAATGCTGACAGGGCAACTGAAGCTTTCTTT. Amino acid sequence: CASNADRATEAFF.

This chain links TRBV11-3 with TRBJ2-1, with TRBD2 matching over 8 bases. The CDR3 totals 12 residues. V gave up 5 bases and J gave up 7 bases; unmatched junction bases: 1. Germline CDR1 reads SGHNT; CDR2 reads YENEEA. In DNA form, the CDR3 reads TGTGCCAGCAGCGCTAGCGGGAATGAGCAGTTCTTC. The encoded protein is CASSASGNEQFF.

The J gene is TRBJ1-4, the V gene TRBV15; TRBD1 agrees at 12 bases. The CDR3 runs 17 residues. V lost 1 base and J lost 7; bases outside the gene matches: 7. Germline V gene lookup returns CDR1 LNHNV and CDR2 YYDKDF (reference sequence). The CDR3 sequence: CATSRGGQGAGGEKLFF. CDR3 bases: TGTGCCACCAGCAGAGGGGGACAGGGGGCGGGAGGTGAAAAACTGTTTTTT.

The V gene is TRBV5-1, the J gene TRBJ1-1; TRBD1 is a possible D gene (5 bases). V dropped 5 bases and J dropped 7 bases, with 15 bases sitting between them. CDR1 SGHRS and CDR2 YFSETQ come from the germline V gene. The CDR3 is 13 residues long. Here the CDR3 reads CASSGAAVDEAFF. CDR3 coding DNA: TGCGCCAGCAGTGGGGCCGCGGTTGATGAAGCTTTCTTT.

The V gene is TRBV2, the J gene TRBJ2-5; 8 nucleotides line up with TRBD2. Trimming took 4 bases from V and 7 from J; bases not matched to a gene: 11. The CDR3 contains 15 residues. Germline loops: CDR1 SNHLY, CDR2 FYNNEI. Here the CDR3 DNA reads TGTGCCAGCAGTGCCCGGGAGGGTCCAAAGGTGACCCAGTACTTC. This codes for CASSAREGPKVTQYF.

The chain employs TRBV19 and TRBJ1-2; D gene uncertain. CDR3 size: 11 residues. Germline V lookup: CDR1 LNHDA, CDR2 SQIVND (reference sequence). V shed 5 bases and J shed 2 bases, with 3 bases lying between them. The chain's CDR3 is CASSQNYGYTF. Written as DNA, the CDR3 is TGTGCCAGTAGTCAAAACTATGGCTACACCTTC. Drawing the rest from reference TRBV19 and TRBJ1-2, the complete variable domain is DGGITQSPKYLFRKEGQNVTLSCEQNLNHDAMYWYRQDPGQGLRLIYYSQIVNDFQKGDIAEGYSVSREKKESFPLTVTSAQKNPTAFYLCASSQNYGYTFGSGTRLTVV.

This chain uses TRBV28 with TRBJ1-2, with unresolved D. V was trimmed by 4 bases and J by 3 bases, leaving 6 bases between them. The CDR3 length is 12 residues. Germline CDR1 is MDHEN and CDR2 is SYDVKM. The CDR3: CASSSGYYGYTF. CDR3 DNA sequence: TGTGCCAGCAGTTCAGGTTACTATGGCTACACCTTC.

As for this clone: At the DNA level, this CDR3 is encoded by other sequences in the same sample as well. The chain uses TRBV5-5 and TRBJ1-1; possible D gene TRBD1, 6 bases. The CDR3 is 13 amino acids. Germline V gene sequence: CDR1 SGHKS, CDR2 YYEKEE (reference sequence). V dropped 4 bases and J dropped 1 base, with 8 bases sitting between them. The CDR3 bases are TGTGCCAGCAGCCCGACAGGGAACACTGAAGCTTTCTTT. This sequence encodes CASSPTGNTEAFF.

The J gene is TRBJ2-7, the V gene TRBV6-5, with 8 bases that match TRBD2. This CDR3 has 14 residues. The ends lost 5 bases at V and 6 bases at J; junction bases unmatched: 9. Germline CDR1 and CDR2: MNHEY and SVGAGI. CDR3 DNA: TGTGCCAGCAGTCGGACAGCGGGAGCCGGCGAGCAGTACTTC. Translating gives CASSRTAGAGEQYF.

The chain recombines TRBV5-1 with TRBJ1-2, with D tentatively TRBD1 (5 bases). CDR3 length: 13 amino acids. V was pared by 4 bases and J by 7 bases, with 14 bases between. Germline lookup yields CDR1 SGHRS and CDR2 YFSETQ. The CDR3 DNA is TGCGCCAGCAGCACAGGTGGCAGAACTGGCTACACCTTC. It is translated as CASSTGGRTGYTF.

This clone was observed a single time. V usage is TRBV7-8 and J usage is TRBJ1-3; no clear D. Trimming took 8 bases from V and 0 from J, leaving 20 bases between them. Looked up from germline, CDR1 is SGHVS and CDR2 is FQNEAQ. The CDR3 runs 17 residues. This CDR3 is CASSPSRPPSSGNTIYF. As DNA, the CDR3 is TGTGCCAGCTCGCCTAGTCGTCCACCAAGCTCTGGAAACACCATATATTTT.

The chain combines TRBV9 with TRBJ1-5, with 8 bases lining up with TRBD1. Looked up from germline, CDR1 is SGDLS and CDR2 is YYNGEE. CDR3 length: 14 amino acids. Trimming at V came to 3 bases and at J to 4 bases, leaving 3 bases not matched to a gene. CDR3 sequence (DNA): TGTGCCAGCAGCGGACAGGGGACTAATCAGCCCCAGCATTTT. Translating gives CASSGQGTNQPQHF.

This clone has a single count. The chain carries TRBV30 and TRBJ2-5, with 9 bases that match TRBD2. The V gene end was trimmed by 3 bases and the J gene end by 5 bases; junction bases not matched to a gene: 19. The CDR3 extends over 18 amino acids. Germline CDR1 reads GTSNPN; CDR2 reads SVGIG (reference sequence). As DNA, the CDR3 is TGTGCCTGGAGCCCATGGGGGGGGGTTATAGCGGGAGTGGAGACCCAGTACTTC. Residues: CAWSPWGGVIAGVETQYF.